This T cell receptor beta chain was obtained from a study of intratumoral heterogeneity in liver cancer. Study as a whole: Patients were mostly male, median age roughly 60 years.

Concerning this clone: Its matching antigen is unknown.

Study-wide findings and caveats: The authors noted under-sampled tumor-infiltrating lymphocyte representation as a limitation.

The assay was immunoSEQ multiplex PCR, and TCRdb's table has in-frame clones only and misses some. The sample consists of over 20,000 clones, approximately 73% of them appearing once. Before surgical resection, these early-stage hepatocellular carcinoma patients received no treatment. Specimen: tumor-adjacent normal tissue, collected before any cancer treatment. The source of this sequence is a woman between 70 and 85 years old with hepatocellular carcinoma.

The CDR3 DNA sequence: TGTGCCAGCAGCCAAGGGGGAGACACTGAAGCTTTCTTT. Translated, it gives CASSQGGDTEAFF. The chain has TRBV3-1 (or the pseudogene TRBV3-2) and TRBJ1-1; D is undetermined. The CDR3 totals 13 residues. V was pared by 1 base and J by 3 bases, with 6 bases between. Germline values: CDR1 LGHDT, CDR2 YNNKEL (reference sequence).